This section outlines one T cell receptor (beta chain) sequence together with its context. The study amplified TCR beta CDR3 regions using RNA transcripts. First-round RT-PCR relied on HTBI primers, and a second-round multiplex PCR came next. MiXCR, applied by TCRdb to the multiplex PCR reads, yields one record per CDR3 protein. Among over a million distinct CDR3 sequences listed, roughly 35% were seen once. This sample is part of a study of Graves' ophthalmopathy and Graves' hyperthyroidism. Across the whole study: If no ophthalmopathy appeared within 18 months of follow-up, hyperthyroidism was termed stable.

Newly diagnosed hyperthyroidism donors, aged 18 to 65, duration under 2 months. With 3 bases clipped from V and 2 bases from J, the junction kept 8 bases outside the gene matches. The CDR3 is made up of 16 amino acids. The germline V gene encodes CDR1 LNHNV and CDR2 YYDKDF (reference sequence). The chain has TRBV15 and TRBJ2-7; 9 positions match TRBD1. Sequencing was performed on peripheral blood or thyroid tissue (not recorded which). The source of this sequence is an adult man with Graves' hyperthyroidism. The CDR3 DNA sequence: TGTGCCACCAGCAGCTTGGCCCGGACAGGGGCCTACGAGCAGTACTTC. It is translated as CATSSLARTGAYEQYF.